Each of the 22 T cell receptor beta chains below was sequenced from the same sample in a study of blood T cell repertoires in COVID-19 (dated by TCRdb to 2019 to 2021). Receptor amplification or capture employed the immunoSEQ multiplex PCR assay. As stored in TCRdb, this immuneACCESS dataset retains in-frame rearrangements with V and J assigned. A fraction of the clones does not appear; measured against another copy, unresolved V genes explain less than half of the discrepancy, and the remainder lacks a known reason. This sample has under 350,000 clones in its table, and 86% of those were observed once. In total, the top ten clones hold under 3% of the sample. The sample consisted of PBMCs or T cells enriched from blood (not recorded which). The receptors derive from a woman under 30 who had recovered from COVID-19.

Here the CDR3 DNA reads TGCGCCAGCAGTCAACCAAGAAAGGCCTTAGGCGGGCGACTCTACGAGCAGTACTTC. This codes for CASSQPRKALGGRLYEQYF. This chain links TRBV23-1 with TRBJ2-7; D is possibly TRBD2 (5 bases). TRBV23-1 is an ORF for which the function is uncertain. Trimming removed 2 bases at V and 3 bases at J, with 26 bases between. This CDR3 is 19 amino acids long.

The chain couples TRBV5-1 to TRBJ2-1; D might be TRBD1 (5 bases). Germline V gene sequence: CDR1 SGHRS, CDR2 YFSETQ. V was trimmed by 4 bases and J by 0 bases, leaving 11 bases between them. The CDR3 runs 15 residues. Here the CDR3 DNA reads TGCGCCAGCAGCCTAACAGGAAGCTCCTACAATGAGCAGTTCTTC. Encoded protein: CASSLTGSSYNEQFF.

The chain joins TRBV2 to TRBJ1-1; maybe TRBD1 (6 bases). V shed 11 bases and J shed 4 bases, with 20 bases lying between them. This CDR3 comprises 14 residues. CDR1 and CDR2 (germline): SNHLY, FYNNEI. The CDR3 sequence is CAGHPGAGVTEAFF. CDR3 nucleotide sequence: TGTGCCGGACACCCTGGAGCAGGGGTCACTGAAGCTTTCTTT.

The chain uses TRBV6-5 and TRBJ2-7; TRBD1 aligns across 9 bases. The V gene's germline CDR1 is MNHEY and CDR2 SVGAGI. V was clipped by 8 bases and J by 6 bases; unmatched bases: 14. This CDR3 is 15 amino acids long. As DNA, the CDR3 is TGTGCCAGCTGGCCACCGGGACAGGGAGCGTCCGAGCAGTACTTC. It yields the protein CASWPPGQGASEQYF.

This chain uses TRBV7-2 with TRBJ2-7, with 8 bases matching TRBD1. Germline assignment: CDR1 SGHTA and CDR2 FQGNSA. CDR3 size: 14 residues. The V segment lost 4 bases and the J segment 3 bases; nucleotides outside the gene matches: 5. CDR3 loop: CASSWGQVFYEQYF. DNA for the CDR3: TGTGCCAGCAGCTGGGGACAGGTTTTCTACGAGCAGTACTTC.

The CDR3 DNA is TGTGCCAGCAGTTCGGGGGAAGCTTTCTTT. It translates to CASSSGEAFF. The chain employs TRBV7-2 and TRBJ1-1; D not certain. This CDR3 region has 10 residues. Per the germline V gene, CDR1 is SGHTA and CDR2 is FQGNSA. Trimming pared 6 bases from V and 8 bases from J, leaving 7 bases between.

This chain joins TRBV9 and TRBJ2-1, with 7 bases aligning to TRBD2. The germline gives CDR1 SGDLS, CDR2 YYNGEE. The V and J ends lost 4 bases and 6 bases, in that order; junction bases with no gene match: 16. This CDR3 region has 17 residues. CDR3 DNA: TGTGCCAGCAGCCCCAAGGTTCGGGCTAGCGGCCGCAATGAGCAGTTCTTC. Translated: CASSPKVRASGRNEQFF.

J is TRBJ2-2 and V is TRBV24-1; 11 bases are a match to TRBD1. Trimming at V came to 7 bases and at J to 4 bases, leaving 13 bases not matched to a gene. The germline CDR1 and CDR2 sequences are KGHDR and SFDVKD. The CDR3 sequence is 18 residues long. The CDR3 reads CATRGSGTGGMGTGELFF. The CDR3 nucleotides read TGTGCCACCAGAGGCTCCGGGACAGGGGGAATGGGCACCGGGGAGCTGTTTTTT.

The V gene is TRBV30, the J gene TRBJ1-2, with D uncertain. V lost 3 bases and J lost 3, with 11 bases in between. Per germline, CDR1 GTSNPN and CDR2 SVGIG (reference sequence). The CDR3 totals 13 residues. The DNA of the CDR3 is TGTGCCTGGAGCGGCGGGGAGGACTATGGCTACACCTTC. This sequence encodes CAWSGGEDYGYTF.

The chain links TRBV9 to TRBJ2-2; tentative D call: TRBD1 (5 bases). Germline V lookup: CDR1 SGDLS, CDR2 YYNGEE. The length of the CDR3 is 17 residues. The V gene lost 4 bases and the J gene lost 0 bases, with 16 bases spanning the gap. For the CDR3, the DNA is TGTGCCAGCAGCACACACAGGTTTTCCACGAACACCGGGGAGCTGTTTTTT. Translated: CASSTHRFSTNTGELFF.

J is TRBJ2-1 and V is TRBV15, with 7 positions matching TRBD2. The V segment lost 6 bases and the J segment 3 bases; nucleotides outside the gene matches: 2. CDR1 is LNHNV, CDR2 YYDKDF, per germline (reference sequence). The CDR3 runs 13 residues. CDR3 in DNA: TGTGCCACCAGGGGCGGGAGCTACAATGAGCAGTTCTTC. This encodes CATRGGSYNEQFF.

This chain links TRBV6-5 with TRBJ1-1; D perhaps matches TRBD1 (5 bases). V shed 2 bases and J shed 1 base, with 14 bases lying between them. From germline, CDR1 is MNHEY and CDR2 SVGAGI. This CDR3 spans 16 amino acids. CDR3 sequence (DNA): TGTGCCAGCAGTTACCGTTTCGGGGGAAAGAACACTGAAGCTTTCTTT. Translated: CASSYRFGGKNTEAFF.

The rearrangement links TRBV5-1 to TRBJ2-3; 7 bases align to TRBD2. Germline CDR1 reads SGHRS; CDR2 reads YFSETQ. Unmatched junction bases numbered 8, after V lost 1 base and J lost 6 bases. This CDR3 spans 15 amino acids. In DNA form, the CDR3 reads TGCGCCAGCAGCTTGTATGGGCAGGGAGGGGATACGCAGTATTTT. Amino acids: CASSLYGQGGDTQYF.

This clone was seen just once. V usage is TRBV6-6 and J usage is TRBJ1-1; maybe TRBD1 (5 bases). With 4 bases removed from V and 7 bases from J, the gap between germline ends came to 22 bases. Germline V CDR1 and CDR2: MNHNY, SVGAGI (reference sequence). The CDR3 consists of 16 residues. The CDR3 nucleotides are TGTGCCAGCAGTTTAGGAACCGGGACGGGGAGGGATGAAGCTTTCTTT. It is translated as CASSLGTGTGRDEAFF.

This clone was picked up one time. The chain joins TRBV30 to TRBJ1-2, with TRBD1 matching over 7 bases. The V gene's germline CDR1 is GTSNPN and CDR2 SVGIG (reference sequence). The CDR3 consists of 15 residues. The V and J ends lost 0 bases and 4 bases, in that order; junction bases with no gene match: 8. In DNA, the CDR3 is TGTGCCTGGAGTGTAAACAGGGGCCCACTCTATGGCTACACCTTC. It specifies CAWSVNRGPLYGYTF. Drawing the rest from reference TRBV30 and TRBJ1-2, the complete variable domain is SQTIHQWPATLVQPVGSPLSLECTVEGTSNPNLYWYRQAAGRGLQLLFYSVGIGQISSEVPQNLSASRPQDRQFILSSKKLLLSDSGFYLCAWSVNRGPLYGYTFGSGTRLTVV.

V is TRBV29-1 and J is TRBJ2-5; 8 bases agree with TRBD2. The CDR3 has 16 residues. V was pared by 6 bases and J by 4 bases, with 16 bases of the junction left unmatched. Germline CDR1 and CDR2: SQVTM and ANQGSEA. This chain's CDR3 is CSVDPGLGFPRETQYF. The CDR3 DNA is TGCAGCGTGGATCCGGGACTAGGTTTTCCTAGAGAGACCCAGTACTTC.

The V call is TRBV7-9, the J call TRBJ1-1; 9 bases are a match to TRBD1. With V trimmed by 4 bases and J by 1 base, 4 bases remained unmatched. This CDR3 contains 15 residues. CDR1 SEHNR and CDR2 FQNEAQ come from the germline V gene (reference sequence). The CDR3 sequence is CASSYWDRENTEAFF. For the CDR3, the DNA is TGTGCCAGCAGCTACTGGGACAGGGAGAACACTGAAGCTTTCTTT.

The chain is built from TRBV29-1 and TRBJ1-1; no firm D call. CDR3 length equals 11 residues. V lost 1 base and J 4 bases, leaving 4 bases between the germline ends. The V gene's germline CDR1 is SQVTM and CDR2 ANQGSEA. The CDR3 DNA reads as TGCAGCGTTGAAGCCTCCACTGAAGCTTTCTTT. Protein: CSVEASTEAFF.

This clone has a handful of counts. V usage is TRBV19 and J usage is TRBJ1-5, with TRBD1 identical over 7 bases. Germline-derived CDR1 and CDR2 are LNHDA and SQIVND (reference sequence). This CDR3 region has 14 residues. V lost 5 bases, J lost 5 bases, and 6 bases stayed unmatched. The CDR3 DNA follows: TGTGCCAGTAGTGGCCGGGACAGATATCAGCCCCAGCATTTT. It specifies CASSGRDRYQPQHF.

The chain has TRBV21-1 and TRBJ2-2; the D call of TRBD1 is as the table states it, not checked on the DNA. TRBV21-1 counts as a pseudogene. The CDR3 covers 20 residues. Here the CDR3 reads CASSKGRGQGGRPNTGELFF. The CDR3 bases are TGTGCCAGCAGCAAAGGACGGGGACAGGGGGGCCGACCGAACACCGGGGAGCTGTTTTTT.

This clone occurred once. The chain is built from TRBV19 and TRBJ2-3; no definite D call. CDR3 length: 13 amino acids. Germline CDR1 LNHDA, CDR2 SQIVND (reference sequence). Trimming stripped 3 bases from V and 1 base from J, with 5 bases between. CDR3 coding DNA: TGTGCCAGTAGTATCGAGCGCACAGATACGCAGTATTTT. Translating it yields CASSIERTDTQYF.

This clone was observed a handful of times. The chain couples TRBV18 to TRBJ1-1; D not certain. In germline, CDR1 is KGHSH, CDR2 LQKENI. Trimming removed 0 bases from V and 5 bases from J, with 16 bases in between. The CDR3 extends over 16 amino acids. The CDR3 sequence: CASSPPVASGRTEAFF. CDR3 bases: TGTGCCAGCTCACCACCGGTGGCCTCCGGGAGGACTGAAGCTTTCTTT.